The clone carrying this TCR beta chain occurred once. Its antigen is not known. This sample was included in a study of T cell responses to AZD1222 COVID-19 vaccine. Broader study findings: Per reports, nearly half of all spike-specific TCRs target regions that are unmutated in variants.

Generated by immunoSEQ multiplex PCR, the TCRdb table keeps only in-frame clones and is missing some. The sample yields around 150,000 clones, 90% seen once. The CDR3 runs 16 residues. V gave up 2 bases and J gave up 0 bases, with 11 bases separating them. CDR1 and CDR2 (germline): SGHTA, FQGTGA. The clonotype originates from an adult in good health. The starting material was peripheral blood, obtained on day 0 of AZD1222 vaccination. The V call is TRBV7-3, the J call TRBJ2-1, with D possibly TRBD1 on 5 matching bases. For the CDR3, the DNA is TGTGCCAGCAGCTTACGGTCCCAGGGCTCCTACAATGAGCAGTTCTTC. This gives the protein CASSLRSQGSYNEQFF.